The rows below give T cell receptor beta chains drawn from one sample of a study of shared clonotypes between healthy human individuals. Generated by immunoSEQ multiplex PCR, the TCRdb table keeps only in-frame clones and is missing some. The sample consists of 190,000 or so clones, over 80% of them appearing once. The specimen sequenced was naive CD4+ T cells sorted from blood. The source is a woman aged 25-40 years in good health. The CDR3 runs from the conserved cysteine through the conserved F or W. The D gene is left open where the match is weak. A row's size may be missing; if present it is once, few, many or a size class.

clone size	J gene	V gene	D gene	CDR3 protein	CDR3 DNA
once	TRBJ2-7	TRBV29-1	-	CSVPITSYPVHEQYF	TGCAGCGTTCCAATCACTAGCTACCCGGTCCACGAGCAGTACTTC
-	TRBJ1-2	TRBV6-4	-	CASSDRLSYGYTF	TGTGCCAGCAGTGACCGACTGAGCTATGGCTACACCTTC
-	TRBJ2-4	TRBV27	-	CASSLGLAKNIQYF	TGTGCCAGCAGTTTGGGTCTAGCCAAAAACATTCAGTACTTC
-	TRBJ1-2	TRBV29-1	-	CSVGARQSGYTF	TGCAGCGTTGGCGCCCGACAGAGTGGCTACACCTTC
-	TRBJ2-2	TRBV7-7	-	CASSLGQTLNTGELFF	TGTGCCAGCAGCTTAGGACAAACCCTCAACACCGGGGAGCTGTTTTTT
-	TRBJ2-1	TRBV4-1	TRBD2	CASSQGLAGTLEQFF	TGCGCCAGCAGCCAGGGACTAGCGGGTACACTTGAGCAGTTCTTC
-	TRBJ1-1	TRBV28	TRBD1	CASSSGTGASWEAFF	TGTGCCAGCAGTTCCGGGACAGGGGCCTCCTGGGAAGCTTTCTTT
-	TRBJ2-6	TRBV5-1	-	CASSLGGTPGANVLTF	TGCGCCAGCAGCTTGGGGGGAACCCCTGGGGCCAACGTCCTGACTTTC
once	TRBJ1-1	TRBV5-1	-	CASSLVVGYTEAFF	TGCGCCAGCAGCTTGGTCGTAGGGTACACTGAAGCTTTCTTT
-	TRBJ2-7	TRBV5-6	TRBD1	CASSPMDRDSYEQYF	TGTGCCAGCAGTCCGATGGACAGGGACTCCTACGAGCAGTACTTC
once	TRBJ2-1	TRBV28	-	CASSSGTLYEQFF	TGTGCCAGCAGCTCCGGGACGCTCTATGAGCAGTTCTTC
-	TRBJ2-7	TRBV28	-	CASSLRDHEQYF	TGTGCCAGCAGTCTCAGGGACCACGAGCAGTACTTC
-	TRBJ1-3	TRBV11-2	-	CASSPINLSGSGNTIYF	TGTGCCAGCAGCCCCATCAATCTGTCCGGCTCTGGAAACACCATATATTTT
-	TRBJ2-7	TRBV11-2	-	CASSYFGTTNLEQYF	TGTGCCAGCAGTTACTTCGGGACAACAAACCTCGAGCAGTACTTC
-	TRBJ2-7	TRBV11-2	TRBD1	CASKGQGNYEQYF	TGTGCCAGCAAGGGACAGGGAAACTACGAGCAGTACTTC
-	TRBJ2-1	TRBV7-9	TRBD2	CASSLVRTSGSSNNEQFF	TGTGCCAGCAGCTTAGTTCGCACTAGCGGGAGTTCCAACAATGAGCAGTTCTTC
-	TRBJ1-1	TRBV6-6	-	CASSIRGTGPEAFF	TGTGCCAGCAGTATCAGGGGTACGGGGCCTGAAGCTTTCTTT
-	TRBJ1-1	TRBV6-1	-	CASSDRNTEAFF	TGTGCCAGCAGTGATCGGAACACTGAAGCTTTCTTT
-	TRBJ2-7	TRBV21-1	-	CASSSLSRFGEQYF	TGTGCCAGCAGCAGCCTCTCACGGTTTGGAGAGCAGTACTTC
-	TRBJ2-7	TRBV11-2	-	CASSLISYEQYF	TGTGCCAGCAGCTTAATTAGTTACGAGCAGTACTTC
-	TRBJ2-2	TRBV7-2	TRBD2	CASPAGPNRATGELFF	TGTGCCAGCCCAGCGGGGCCAAACCGGGCCACCGGGGAGCTGTTTTTT
-	TRBJ2-5	TRBV29-1	-	CSVPPVSLSGAETQYF	TGCAGCGTGCCCCCCGTGAGCTTATCGGGGGCAGAGACCCAGTACTTC
-	TRBJ2-1	TRBV11-3	-	CASSQTDTGGLIDNEQFF	TGTGCCAGCAGCCAAACGGACACGGGCGGGCTAATAGACAATGAGCAGTTCTTC
-	TRBJ2-7	TRBV6-5	-	CASSYSRKEGYEQYF	TGTGCCAGCAGTTACTCGAGAAAAGAGGGGTACGAGCAGTACTTC
-	TRBJ2-1	TRBV19	-	CASSAKPGLPYNEQFF	TGTGCCAGTAGTGCCAAACCGGGACTCCCTTACAATGAGCAGTTCTTC
-	TRBJ2-5	TRBV7-8	TRBD1	CASSLTGAGETQYF	TGTGCCAGCAGCTTAACAGGGGCCGGGGAGACCCAGTACTTC
-	TRBJ2-7	TRBV7-9	-	CASSTSTVTYEQYF	TGTGCCAGCAGCACCTCGACTGTTACCTACGAGCAGTACTTC
-	TRBJ1-1	TRBV19	-	CASSVQGWDTEAFF	TGTGCCAGTAGTGTACAGGGTTGGGACACTGAAGCTTTCTTT
-	TRBJ2-5	TRBV7-3	-	CASSLGAQETQYF	TGTGCCAGCAGCTTAGGGGCCCAAGAGACCCAGTACTTC
-	TRBJ2-7	TRBV7-2	TRBD2	CASSREGTSGAPYEQYF	TGTGCCAGCAGCCGCGAAGGGACTAGCGGGGCACCCTACGAGCAGTACTTC
-	TRBJ2-6	TRBV30	-	CAWFHGGPYSGANVLTF	TGTGCCTGGTTCCATGGGGGCCCTTACTCTGGGGCCAACGTCCTGACTTTC
-	TRBJ1-5	TRBV19	-	CASSIVRRGANQPQHF	TGTGCCAGTAGTATTGTCAGGAGGGGGGCTAATCAGCCCCAGCATTTT
-	TRBJ2-3	TRBV11-2	-	CASSLGYLSAASDTQYF	TGTGCCAGCAGCTTAGGTTATCTGTCTGCGGCCTCAGATACGCAGTATTTT
-	TRBJ2-3	TRBV10-3	-	CAISEKGLSTDTQYF	TGTGCCATCAGTGAAAAGGGACTTAGCACAGATACGCAGTATTTT
-	TRBJ2-1	TRBV7-9	TRBD2	CASSSFSGTFSYNEQFF	TGTGCCAGCAGCTCCTTTAGCGGGACCTTCTCCTACAATGAGCAGTTCTTC
-	TRBJ2-7	TRBV18	TRBD2	CASSKGGSSYEQYF	TGTGCCAGCTCTAAAGGCGGGAGCTCCTACGAGCAGTACTTC
-	TRBJ1-1	TRBV19	-	CASSIGQGVNTEAFF	TGTGCCAGTAGTATAGGGCAAGGAGTCAACACTGAAGCTTTCTTT
-	TRBJ2-2	TRBV28	TRBD2	CASILAGAPGELFF	TGTGCCAGCATACTAGCGGGAGCCCCCGGGGAGCTGTTTTTT
-	TRBJ2-7	TRBV18	TRBD1	CASSPGTGDEQYF	TGTGCCAGCTCACCCGGGACAGGGGACGAGCAGTACTTC
-	TRBJ2-7	TRBV10-3	-	CAISERGGAVEQYF	TGTGCCATCAGTGAGCGGGGAGGAGCGGTCGAGCAGTACTTC
-	TRBJ2-7	TRBV21-1	-	CASSPRGLAGSYEQYF	TGTGCCAGCAGCCCCCGAGGTCTAGCGGGCTCCTACGAGCAGTACTTC
-	TRBJ1-4	TRBV7-9	TRBD1	CASSLGTGYGKLFF	TGTGCCAGCAGCTTGGGGACAGGGTACGGAAAACTGTTTTTT
-	TRBJ1-6	TRBV15	TRBD1	CATSRTPGQVVSPLHF	TGTGCCACCAGCAGAACCCCGGGACAGGTGGTTTCACCCCTCCACTTT
once	TRBJ2-1	TRBV7-2	-	CASSPDWRNEQFF	TGTGCCAGCAGCCCCGACTGGCGCAATGAGCAGTTCTTC
-	TRBJ2-2	TRBV10-1	TRBD2	CASSDQRERITGELFF	TGCGCCAGCAGTGACCAGCGGGAGCGGATCACCGGGGAGCTGTTTTTT
-	TRBJ1-2	TRBV7-8	-	CASSFQQGFGYTF	TGTGCCAGCAGCTTCCAACAGGGTTTTGGCTACACCTTC
-	TRBJ2-7	TRBV4-2	-	CASSQDLTHLFYEQYF	TGTGCCAGCAGCCAAGATCTGACCCACCTCTTCTACGAGCAGTACTTC
-	TRBJ2-3	TRBV6-5	-	CASGTSTDTQYF	TGTGCCAGCGGAACTAGCACAGATACGCAGTATTTT
-	TRBJ2-7	TRBV5-1	TRBD2	CASSLGERGYEQYF	TGCGCCAGCAGCTTGGGGGAGCGGGGCTACGAGCAGTACTTC
-	TRBJ1-2	TRBV6-1	-	CASSEPGQSGYGYTF	TGTGCCAGCAGTGAACCCGGGCAAAGTGGCTATGGCTACACCTTC
-	TRBJ1-4	TRBV18	TRBD1	CASSGQGFEKLFF	TGTGCCAGCTCCGGACAGGGGTTTGAAAAACTGTTTTTT
-	TRBJ2-5	TRBV29-1	TRBD1	CSVEEQGKEQYF	TGCAGCGTTGAAGAACAGGGGAAAGAGCAGTACTTC
-	TRBJ1-2	TRBV30	-	CAWSQGWGYTF	TGTGCCTGGAGTCAAGGGTGGGGCTACACCTTC
-	TRBJ2-1	TRBV28	-	CASSLGGAYNEQFF	TGTGCCAGCAGCCTGGGGGGAGCCTACAATGAGCAGTTCTTC
few	TRBJ1-5	TRBV19	-	CATTPVVGQPQHF	TGTGCCACCACCCCGGTGGTTGGACAGCCCCAGCATTTT
-	TRBJ2-7	TRBV28	-	CASRNGPSFGEQYF	TGTGCCAGCCGAAATGGGCCCTCGTTTGGCGAGCAGTACTTC
-	TRBJ2-1	TRBV28	TRBD1	CASSQLGTGYNEQFF	TGTGCCAGCAGCCAGCTCGGGACAGGTTACAATGAGCAGTTCTTC
-	TRBJ2-1	TRBV18	-	CASSPPGYNEQFF	TGTGCCAGCTCACCCCCGGGCTACAATGAGCAGTTCTTC
-	TRBJ2-7	TRBV7-2	-	CASSLAWTDTEQYF	TGTGCCAGCAGCTTAGCGTGGACAGACACTGAGCAGTACTTC
once	TRBJ2-7	TRBV4-1	-	CASSQDPGISYEQYF	TGCGCCAGCAGCCAAGATCCAGGGATCTCCTACGAGCAGTACTTC